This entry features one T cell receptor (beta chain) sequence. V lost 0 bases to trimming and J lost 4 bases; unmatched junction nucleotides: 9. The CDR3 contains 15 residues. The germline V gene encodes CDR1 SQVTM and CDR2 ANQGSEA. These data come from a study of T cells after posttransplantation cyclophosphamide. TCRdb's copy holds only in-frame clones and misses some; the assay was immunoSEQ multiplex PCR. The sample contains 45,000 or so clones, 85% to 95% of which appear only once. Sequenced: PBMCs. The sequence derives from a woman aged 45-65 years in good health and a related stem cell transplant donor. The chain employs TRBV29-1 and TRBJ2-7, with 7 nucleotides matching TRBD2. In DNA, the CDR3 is TGCAGCGTTGAAGATCTGGCGGGAGAGGATTACGAGCAGTACTTC. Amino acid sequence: CSVEDLAGEDYEQYF.